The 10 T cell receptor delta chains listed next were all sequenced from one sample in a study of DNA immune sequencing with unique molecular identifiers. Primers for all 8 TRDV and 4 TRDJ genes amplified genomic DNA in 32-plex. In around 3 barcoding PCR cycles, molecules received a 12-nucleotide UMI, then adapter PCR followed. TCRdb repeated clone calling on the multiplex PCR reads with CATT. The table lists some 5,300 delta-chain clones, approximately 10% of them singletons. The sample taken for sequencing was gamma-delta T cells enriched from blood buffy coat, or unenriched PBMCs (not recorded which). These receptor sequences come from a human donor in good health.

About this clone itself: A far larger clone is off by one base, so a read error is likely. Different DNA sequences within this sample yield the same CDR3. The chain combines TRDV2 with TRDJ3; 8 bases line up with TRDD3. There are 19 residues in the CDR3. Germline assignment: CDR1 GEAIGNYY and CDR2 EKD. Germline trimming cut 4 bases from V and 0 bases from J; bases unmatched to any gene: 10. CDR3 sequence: CACDTTGGRSSWDTRQMFF. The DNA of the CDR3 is TGTGCCTGTGATACCACTGGGGGCCGTAGCTCCTGGGACACCCGACAGATGTTTTTC.

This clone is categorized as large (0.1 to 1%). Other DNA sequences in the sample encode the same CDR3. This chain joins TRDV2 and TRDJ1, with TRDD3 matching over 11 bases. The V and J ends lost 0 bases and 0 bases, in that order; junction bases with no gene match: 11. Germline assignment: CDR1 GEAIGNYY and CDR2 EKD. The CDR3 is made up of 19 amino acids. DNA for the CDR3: TGTGCCTGTGACACCCTTAAAGCTGGGGGATACCCGGACACCGATAAACTCATCTTT. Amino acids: CACDTLKAGGYPDTDKLIF.

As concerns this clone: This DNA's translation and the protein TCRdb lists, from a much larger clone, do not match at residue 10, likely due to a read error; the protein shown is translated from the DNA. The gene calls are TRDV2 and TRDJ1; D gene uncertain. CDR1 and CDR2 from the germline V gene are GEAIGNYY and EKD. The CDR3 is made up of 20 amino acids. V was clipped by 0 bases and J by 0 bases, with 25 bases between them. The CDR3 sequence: CACDTLRVSAGHEYTDKLIF. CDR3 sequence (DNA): TGTGCCTGTGACACCCTGAGGGTTTCTGCGGGACACGAGTACACCGATAAACTCATCTTT.

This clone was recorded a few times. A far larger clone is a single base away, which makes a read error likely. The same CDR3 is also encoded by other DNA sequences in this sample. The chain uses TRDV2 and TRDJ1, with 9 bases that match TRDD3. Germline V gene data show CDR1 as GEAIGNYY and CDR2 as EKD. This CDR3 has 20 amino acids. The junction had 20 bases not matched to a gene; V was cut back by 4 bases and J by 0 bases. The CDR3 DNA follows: TGTGCCTGTGATAACCTTGGTACGGGGGGATACCGAACTTACACCGATAAACTCATCTTT. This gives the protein CACDNLGTGGYRTYTDKLIF.

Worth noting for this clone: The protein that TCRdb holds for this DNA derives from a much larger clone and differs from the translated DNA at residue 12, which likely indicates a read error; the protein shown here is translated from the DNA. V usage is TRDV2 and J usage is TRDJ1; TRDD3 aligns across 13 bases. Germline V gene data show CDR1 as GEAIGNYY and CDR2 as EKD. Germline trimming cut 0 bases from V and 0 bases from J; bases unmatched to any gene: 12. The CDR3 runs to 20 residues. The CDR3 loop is CACDTVATGGYEGYTDKLIF. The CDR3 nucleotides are TGTGCCTGTGACACCGTCGCTACTGGGGGATACGAAGGGTACACCGATAAACTCATCTTT.

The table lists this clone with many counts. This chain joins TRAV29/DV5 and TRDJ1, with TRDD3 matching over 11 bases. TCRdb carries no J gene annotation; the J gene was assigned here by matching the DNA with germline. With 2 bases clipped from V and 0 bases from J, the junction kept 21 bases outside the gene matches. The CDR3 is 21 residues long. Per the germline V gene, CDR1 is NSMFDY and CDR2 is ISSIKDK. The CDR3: CAARVVSNPWGIRSYTDKLIF. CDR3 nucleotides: TGTGCAGCAAGAGTAGTGTCTAACCCTTGGGGGATACGCTCCTACACCGATAAACTCATCTTT. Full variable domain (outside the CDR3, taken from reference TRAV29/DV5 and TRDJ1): DQQVKQNSPSLSVQEGRISILNCDYTNSMFDYFLWYKKYPAEGPTFLISISSIKDKNEDGRFTVFLNKSAKHLSLHIVPSQPGDSAVYFCAARVVSNPWGIRSYTDKLIFGKGTRVTVEP.

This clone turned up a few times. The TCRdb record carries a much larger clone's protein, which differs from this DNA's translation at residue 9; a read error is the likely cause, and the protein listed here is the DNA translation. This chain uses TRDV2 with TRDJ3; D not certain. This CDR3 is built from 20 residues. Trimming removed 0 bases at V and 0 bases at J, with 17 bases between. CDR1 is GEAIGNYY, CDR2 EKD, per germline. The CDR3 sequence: CACDTVLTSGSSWDTRQMFF. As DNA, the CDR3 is TGTGCCTGTGACACCGTACTGACCTCAGGGAGCTCCTGGGACACCCGACAGATGTTTTTC.

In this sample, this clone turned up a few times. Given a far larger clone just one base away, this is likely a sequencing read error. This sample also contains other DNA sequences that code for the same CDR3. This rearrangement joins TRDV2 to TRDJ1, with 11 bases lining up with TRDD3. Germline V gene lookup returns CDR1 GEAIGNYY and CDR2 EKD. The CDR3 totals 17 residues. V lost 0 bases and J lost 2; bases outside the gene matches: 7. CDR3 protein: CACDTVGGYAGTDKLIF. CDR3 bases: TGTGCCTGTGACACCGTTGGGGGATACGCCGGGACCGATAAACTCATCTTT.

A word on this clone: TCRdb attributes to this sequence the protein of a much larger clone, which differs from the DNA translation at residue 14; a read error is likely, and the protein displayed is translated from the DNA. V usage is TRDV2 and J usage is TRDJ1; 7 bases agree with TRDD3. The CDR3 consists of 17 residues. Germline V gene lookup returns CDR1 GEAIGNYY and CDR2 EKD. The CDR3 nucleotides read TGTGCCTGTGACACCCTCGTGTTGGGGGAGAACACCGATAGACTCATCTTT. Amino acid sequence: CACDTLVLGENTDRLIF.

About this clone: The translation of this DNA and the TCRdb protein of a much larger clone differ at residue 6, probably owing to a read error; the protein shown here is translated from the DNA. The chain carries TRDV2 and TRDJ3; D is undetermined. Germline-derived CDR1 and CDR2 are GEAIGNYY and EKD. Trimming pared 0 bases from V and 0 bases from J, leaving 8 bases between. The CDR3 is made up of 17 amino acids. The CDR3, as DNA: TGTGCCTGTGACACCGCACTGAGCTCCTGGGACACCCGACAGATGTTTTTC. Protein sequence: CACDTALSSWDTRQMFF.